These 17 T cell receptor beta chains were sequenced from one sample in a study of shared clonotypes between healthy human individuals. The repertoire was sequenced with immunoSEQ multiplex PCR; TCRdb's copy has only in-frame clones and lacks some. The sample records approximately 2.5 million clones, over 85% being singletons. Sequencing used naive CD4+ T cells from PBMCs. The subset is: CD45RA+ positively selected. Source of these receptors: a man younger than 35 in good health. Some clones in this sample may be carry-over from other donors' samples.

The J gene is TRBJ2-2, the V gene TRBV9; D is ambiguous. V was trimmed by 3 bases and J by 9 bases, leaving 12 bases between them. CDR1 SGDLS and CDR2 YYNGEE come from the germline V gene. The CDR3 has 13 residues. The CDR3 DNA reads TGTGCCAGCAGCGCCCTAGAGTGCCGGGAGCTGTTTTTT. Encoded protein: CASSALECRELFF.

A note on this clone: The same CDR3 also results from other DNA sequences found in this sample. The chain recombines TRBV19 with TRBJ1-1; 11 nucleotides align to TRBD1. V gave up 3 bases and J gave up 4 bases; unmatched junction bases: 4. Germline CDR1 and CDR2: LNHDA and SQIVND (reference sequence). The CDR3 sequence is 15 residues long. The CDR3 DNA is TGTGCCAGTAGTATTACCGGGACAGGGGGCACTGAAGCTTTCTTT. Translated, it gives CASSITGTGGTEAFF.

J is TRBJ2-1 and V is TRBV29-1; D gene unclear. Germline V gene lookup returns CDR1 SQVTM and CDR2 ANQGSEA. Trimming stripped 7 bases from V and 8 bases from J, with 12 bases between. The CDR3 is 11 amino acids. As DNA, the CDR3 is TGCAGCGCCCCTGGTCCCGATGAGCAGTTCTTC. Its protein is CSAPGPDEQFF.

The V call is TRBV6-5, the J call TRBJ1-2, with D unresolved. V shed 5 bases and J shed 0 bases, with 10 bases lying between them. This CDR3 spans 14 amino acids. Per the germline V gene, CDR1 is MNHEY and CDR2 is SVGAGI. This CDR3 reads CASSPNGPNYGYTF. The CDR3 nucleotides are TGTGCCAGCAGTCCCAATGGACCTAACTATGGCTACACCTTC.

This CDR3 reads CARPGQGINTEAFF. The CDR3 DNA reads TGTGCCAGGCCGGGACAGGGAATTAACACTGAAGCTTTCTTT. V usage is TRBV21-1 and J usage is TRBJ1-1; whether TRBD1, the table's D call, matches the DNA was not checked. TRBV21-1 is a known pseudogene. This CDR3 spans 14 amino acids.

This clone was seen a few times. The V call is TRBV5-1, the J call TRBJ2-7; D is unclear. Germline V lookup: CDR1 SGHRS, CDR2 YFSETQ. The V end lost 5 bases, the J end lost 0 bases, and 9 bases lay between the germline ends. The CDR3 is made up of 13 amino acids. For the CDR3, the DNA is TGCGCCAGCAGGGTGACACCCTCCTACGAGCAGTACTTC. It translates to CASRVTPSYEQYF. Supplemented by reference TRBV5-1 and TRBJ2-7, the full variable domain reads KAGVTQTPRYLIKTRGQQVTLSCSPISGHRSVSWYQQTPGQGLQFLFEYFSETQRNKGNFPGRFSGRQFSNSRSEMNVSTLELGDSALYLCASRVTPSYEQYFGPGTRLTVT.

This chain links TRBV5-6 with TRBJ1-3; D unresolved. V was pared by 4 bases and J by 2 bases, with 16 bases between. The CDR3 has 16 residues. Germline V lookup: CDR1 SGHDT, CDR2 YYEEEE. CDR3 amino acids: CASSSLGLVAGNTIYF. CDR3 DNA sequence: TGTGCCAGCAGCAGTCTTGGGTTGGTCGCTGGAAACACCATATATTTT.

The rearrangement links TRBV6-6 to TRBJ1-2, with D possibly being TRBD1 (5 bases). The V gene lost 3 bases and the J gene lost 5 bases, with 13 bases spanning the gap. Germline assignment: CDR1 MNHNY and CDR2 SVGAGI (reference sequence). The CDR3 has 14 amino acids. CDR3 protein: CASSYWDEGYGYTF. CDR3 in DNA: TGTGCCAGCAGTTATTGGGATGAGGGGTATGGCTACACCTTC.

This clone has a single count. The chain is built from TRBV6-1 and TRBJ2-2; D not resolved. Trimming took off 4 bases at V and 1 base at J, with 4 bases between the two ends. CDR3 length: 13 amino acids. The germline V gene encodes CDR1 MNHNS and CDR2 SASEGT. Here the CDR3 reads CASSGQNTGELFF. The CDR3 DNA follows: TGTGCCAGCAGTGGACAGAACACCGGGGAGCTGTTTTTT.

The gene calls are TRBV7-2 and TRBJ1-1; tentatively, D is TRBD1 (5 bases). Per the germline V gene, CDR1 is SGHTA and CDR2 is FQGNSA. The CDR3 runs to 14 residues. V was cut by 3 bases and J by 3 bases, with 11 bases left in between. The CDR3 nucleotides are TGTGCCAGCAGCTTCCACGGGGGGGACACTGAAGCTTTCTTT. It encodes CASSFHGGDTEAFF.

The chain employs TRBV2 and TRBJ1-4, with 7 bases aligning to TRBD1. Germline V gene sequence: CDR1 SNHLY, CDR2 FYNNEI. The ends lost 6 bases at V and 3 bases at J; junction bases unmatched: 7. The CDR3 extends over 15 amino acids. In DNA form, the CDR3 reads TGTGCCAGCAGGGACACAGGGGCCCCTAATGAAAAACTGTTTTTT. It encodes CASRDTGAPNEKLFF.

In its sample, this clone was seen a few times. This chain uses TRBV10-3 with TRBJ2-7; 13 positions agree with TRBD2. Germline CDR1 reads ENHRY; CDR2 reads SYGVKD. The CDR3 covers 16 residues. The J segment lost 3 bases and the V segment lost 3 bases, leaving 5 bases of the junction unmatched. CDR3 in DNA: TGTGCCATCAGTGAAGGACTAGCGGGGGACTACTACGAGCAGTACTTC. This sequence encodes CAISEGLAGDYYEQYF.

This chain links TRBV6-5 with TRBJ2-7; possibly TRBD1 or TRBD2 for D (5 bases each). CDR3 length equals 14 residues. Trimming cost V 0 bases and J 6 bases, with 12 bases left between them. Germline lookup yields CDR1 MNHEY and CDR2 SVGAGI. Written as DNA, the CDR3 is TGTGCCAGCAGTTACTCAGCAGGGAGCAGCGAGCAGTACTTC. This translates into CASSYSAGSSEQYF.

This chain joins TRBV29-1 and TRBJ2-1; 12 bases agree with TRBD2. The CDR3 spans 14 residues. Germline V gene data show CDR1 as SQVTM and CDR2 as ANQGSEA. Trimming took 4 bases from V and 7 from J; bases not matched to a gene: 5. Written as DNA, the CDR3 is TGCAGCGTTGCCGGGACTAGCGGGTTGAATGAGCAGTTCTTC. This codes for CSVAGTSGLNEQFF.

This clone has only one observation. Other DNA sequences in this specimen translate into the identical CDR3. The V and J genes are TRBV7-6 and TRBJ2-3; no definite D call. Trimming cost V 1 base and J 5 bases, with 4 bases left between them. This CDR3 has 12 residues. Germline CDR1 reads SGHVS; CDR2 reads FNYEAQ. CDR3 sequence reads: CASSLDRDTQYF. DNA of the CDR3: TGTGCCAGCAGCTTAGACCGAGATACGCAGTATTTT.

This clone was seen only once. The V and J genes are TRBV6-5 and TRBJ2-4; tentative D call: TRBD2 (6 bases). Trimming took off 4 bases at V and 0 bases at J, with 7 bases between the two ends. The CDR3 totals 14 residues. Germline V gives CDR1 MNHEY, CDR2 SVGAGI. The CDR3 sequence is CASSWEVAKNIQYF. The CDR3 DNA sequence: TGTGCCAGCAGTTGGGAGGTAGCCAAAAACATTCAGTACTTC.

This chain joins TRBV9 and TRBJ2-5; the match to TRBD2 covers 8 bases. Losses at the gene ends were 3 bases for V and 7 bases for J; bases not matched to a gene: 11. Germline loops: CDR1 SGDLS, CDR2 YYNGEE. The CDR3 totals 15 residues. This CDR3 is CASSGRGLEAGTQYF. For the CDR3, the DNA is TGTGCCAGCAGCGGCCGGGGACTAGAGGCAGGGACCCAGTACTTC. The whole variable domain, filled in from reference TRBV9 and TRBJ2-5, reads DSGVTQTPKHLITATGQRVTLRCSPRSGDLSVYWYQQSLDQGLQFLIQYYNGEERAKGNILERFSAQQFPDLHSELNLSSLELGDSALYFCASSGRGLEAGTQYFGPGTRLLVL.